These 19 T cell receptor beta chains were sequenced from one sample in a study of T cells in Graves' hyperthyroidism and ophthalmopathy. Researchers took RNA transcripts and amplified the TCR beta CDR3 regions from them. With the HTBI primer set, the TCR CDR3 went through a first round of RT-PCR. TCRdb processed the multiplex PCR reads anew with MiXCR; each CDR3 protein has one entry. The sample consists of about 420,000 distinct CDR3 sequences, 15% to 18% of them appearing once. Sequencing input: blood. The receptors here all came from a woman aged 18-35 years with Graves' hyperthyroidism.

A few counts support this clonotype. The genes are TRBV7-9 and TRBJ2-5, with TRBD1 matching over 10 bases. V shed 4 bases, J shed 3 bases, and the junction held 8 bases outside the gene matches. There are 16 residues in the CDR3. Germline V gene lookup returns CDR1 SEHNR and CDR2 FQNEAQ (reference sequence). The CDR3 loop reads CASSSRSGTGEETQYF. The DNA of the CDR3 is TGTGCCAGCAGCTCACGATCCGGGACAGGGGAAGAGACCCAGTACTTC.

Turning to this clonotype: This CDR3 is missing its conserved last phenylalanine or tryptophan, likely due to a read error. Because the CDR3's place on the DNA is in doubt, the DNA is left out and the CDR3 is given as listed by TCRdb. The rearrangement links TRBV6-2 or TRBV6-3 to TRBJ2-3; whether TRBD1, the table's D call, matches the DNA was not checked. The germline CDR1 and CDR2 sequences are MNHEY and SVGEGT. The CDR3 length is 12 residues, termini included. The CDR3 sequence: CASSDPLEGDKI.

This clonotype appeared many times. The chain links TRBV30 to TRBJ1-3; maybe TRBD1 (5 bases). This CDR3 has 14 residues. Trimming removed 3 bases from V and 0 bases from J, with 9 bases in between. Germline V CDR1 and CDR2: GTSNPN, SVGIG (reference sequence). This CDR3 is CAWRGESSGNTIYF. For the CDR3, the DNA is TGTGCCTGGAGGGGGGAGAGCTCTGGAAACACCATATATTTT.

The gene calls are TRBV20-1 and TRBJ2-3; D is perhaps TRBD1 (6 bases). Germline CDR1 reads DFQATT; CDR2 reads SNEGSKA (reference sequence). This CDR3 contains 14 residues. Trimming shortened V by 3 bases and J by 5 bases, and 15 bases separated the two germline ends. The CDR3 nucleotides are TGCAGTGCTAGGTTCCCAGGGGCCGGAGATACGCAGTATTTT. Translating gives CSARFPGAGDTQYF.

This clonotype showed up many times. This rearrangement joins TRBV20-1 to TRBJ2-1, with D perhaps matching TRBD2 (5 bases). Germline V gene data show CDR1 as DFQATT and CDR2 as SNEGSKA (reference sequence). This CDR3 has 15 residues. Trimming took off 0 bases at V and 6 bases at J, with 15 bases between the two ends. CDR3 in DNA: TGCAGTGCTAGAGATCGGATAGCGCCCGGCAATGAGCAGTTCTTC. It encodes CSARDRIAPGNEQFF.

This clonotype was recorded many times. The V gene is TRBV6-1, the J gene TRBJ2-2; unclear D gene. CDR3 length: 15 amino acids. The germline V and J ends were trimmed by 5 bases and 0 bases, with 10 bases remaining between them. Germline CDR1 MNHNS, CDR2 SASEGT. In DNA form, the CDR3 reads TGTGCCAGCAGTCGTCCTTCTCCGAACACCGGGGAGCTGTTTTTT. Its translation is CASSRPSPNTGELFF.

This clonotype occurred many times. The chain joins TRBV6-6 to TRBJ2-5; 10 nucleotides match TRBD1. CDR3 size: 15 residues. The V gene's germline CDR1 is MNHNY and CDR2 SVGAGI (reference sequence). V lost 0 bases to trimming and J lost 10 bases; unmatched junction nucleotides: 8. CDR3 nucleotides: TGTGCCAGCAGTTACTCACTCGGGACAGGGGATAGCCAGTACTTC. Amino acids: CASSYSLGTGDSQYF.

This clonotype has more than one count but fewer than ten. The rearrangement uses TRBV4-1 and TRBJ2-2, with a tentative D call TRBD2 (6 bases). V lost 0 bases, J lost 6 bases, and 11 bases lay in between. The length of the CDR3 is 15 residues. CDR1 and CDR2 (germline): MGHRA, YSYEKL. The CDR3 coding sequence is TGCGCCAGCAGCCAAGATAGGAGGGGAGCCGGGGAGCTGTTTTTT. It yields the protein CASSQDRRGAGELFF.

This clonotype was found many times. The rearrangement uses TRBV3-1 and TRBJ2-5; 8 bases agree with TRBD2. Germline assignment: CDR1 LGHDT and CDR2 YNNKEL (reference sequence). The V and J ends lost 3 bases and 5 bases, in that order; junction bases with no gene match: 5. There are 14 residues in the CDR3. CDR3 nucleotides: TGTGCCAGCAGCCACTCAGCGGGGGACGAGACCCAGTACTTC. It codes for CASSHSAGDETQYF.

The rearrangement links TRBV12-3 or TRBV12-4 to TRBJ1-5; weak D call: TRBD1 (5 bases). V was trimmed by 2 bases and J by 1 base, leaving 12 bases between them. CDR3 length: 16 amino acids. This CDR3 reads CASSLMGGESNQPQHF. The CDR3 coding sequence is TGTGCCAGCAGTTTAATGGGGGGAGAGAGCAATCAGCCCCAGCATTTT.

This clonotype was seen at least ten times. The genes are TRBV6-5 and TRBJ1-1; unclear D gene. The CDR3 runs 15 residues. CDR1 MNHEY and CDR2 SVGAGI come from the germline V gene. The germline V and J ends were trimmed by 2 bases and 1 base, with 11 bases remaining between them. The CDR3 bases are TGTGCCAGCAGTTACGACCGCCCAGGGAACACTGAAGCTTTCTTT. The encoded protein is CASSYDRPGNTEAFF.

In this sample, this clonotype turned up many times. This sequence joins TRBV6-6 and TRBJ2-1, with 14 nucleotides matching TRBD2. The CDR3 is made up of 18 amino acids. The V segment lost 4 bases and the J segment 10 bases; nucleotides outside the gene matches: 15. CDR1 is MNHNY, CDR2 SVGAGI, per germline (reference sequence). CDR3 sequence: CASSSKTPGLAGVGEQFF. The CDR3 DNA is TGTGCCAGCAGTTCAAAGACCCCGGGACTAGCGGGAGTGGGAGAGCAGTTCTTC.

At least ten counts were recorded for this clonotype. This sequence joins TRBV20-1 and TRBJ1-6; no definite D call. CDR1 is DFQATT and CDR2 is SNEGSKA in the germline V gene (reference sequence). The V and J ends lost 6 bases and 8 bases respectively, with 14 bases between them. CDR3 size: 13 residues. CDR3 amino acids: CSASEMGDSPLHF. The CDR3 DNA follows: TGCAGTGCCAGCGAAATGGGTGATTCACCCCTCCACTTT.

On this clonotype: Just one base apart from a much larger clone, this may be a read error. This chain links TRBV27 with TRBJ1-1; no clear D. The CDR3 contains 14 residues. Germline CDR1 is MNHEY and CDR2 is SMNVEV (reference sequence). The CDR3 reads CATYRSLGSTEALF. The CDR3 region has the DNA TGTGCCACATATCGGTCCCTGGGAAGCACTGAAGCTTTATTT.

This clonotype has a handful of counts. The chain links TRBV6-1 to TRBJ1-4, with 11 bases lining up with TRBD1. Germline CDR1 MNHNS, CDR2 SASEGT. This CDR3 has 13 residues. The V gene end was trimmed by 6 bases and the J gene end by 10 bases; junction bases not matched to a gene: 4. The CDR3 nucleotides read TGTGCCAGCAGGAGGGACAGGGGGGGAAAACTGTTTTTT. Its protein is CASRRDRGGKLFF.

This clonotype came up many times. V and J are TRBV7-9 and TRBJ2-1; 12 positions match TRBD2. The ends lost 9 bases at V and 7 bases at J; junction bases unmatched: 4. The CDR3 sequence is 13 residues long. Germline V CDR1 and CDR2: SEHNR, FQNEAQ (reference sequence). CDR3 residues: CASKGLAGNEQFF. CDR3 coding DNA: TGTGCCAGTAAGGGACTAGCGGGTAATGAGCAGTTCTTC.

Ten or more counts support this clonotype. The chain carries TRBV5-1 and TRBJ2-7; 7 nucleotides line up with TRBD1. The CDR3 is 13 amino acids. Trimming took 4 bases from V and 5 from J; bases not matched to a gene: 6. Germline V lookup: CDR1 SGHRS, CDR2 YFSETQ. The CDR3, as DNA: TGCGCCAGCAGCCTGGGACAGACCAACGAGCAGTACTTC. Translation gives CASSLGQTNEQYF.

This clonotype was counted many times. This chain joins TRBV6-2 or TRBV6-3 and TRBJ1-6; 7 bases are a match to TRBD1. This CDR3 comprises 14 residues. Germline-derived CDR1 and CDR2 are MNHEY and SVGEGT. The V segment lost 6 bases and the J segment 7 bases; nucleotides outside the gene matches: 6. The CDR3 DNA reads TGTGCCAGCAGCTCGGACAGGTCCAATTCACCCCTCCACTTT. Translated, it gives CASSSDRSNSPLHF.

This clonotype was counted only a few times. J is TRBJ2-3 and V is TRBV24-1; 7 bases are a match to TRBD2. This CDR3 contains 16 residues. CDR1 is KGHDR, CDR2 SFDVKD, per germline. The V gene end was trimmed by 7 bases and the J gene end by 4 bases; junction bases not matched to a gene: 13. The CDR3 loop is CATRGGWQERADTQYF. CDR3 DNA sequence: TGTGCCACCAGGGGGGGGTGGCAGGAAAGGGCAGATACGCAGTATTTT.